Here is one T cell receptor beta chain with its context. Its antigen is still unknown. Before the COVID-19 pandemic, during about 2011-2019, CD4+ T cells were taken from unexposed donors. After more than eight days of culture, CD4+ T cells were isolated. Unexposed-donor CD4+ T cells were probed with SARS-CoV-2 S/N and four cold-coronavirus spikes, cells permitting. The method was immunoSEQ multiplex PCR; TCRdb's version includes in-frame clones alone and lacks a portion of them. The sample has around 20,000 clones; roughly 66% are singletons. This entry belongs to a study of CD4 T cells in relation to SARS-CoV-2 and coronaviruses. Study-wide background: ViraFEST: approximately ten-day antigen culture of PBMCs, then TCR beta CDR3 sequencing.

Findings and caveats of the study: Samples before the pandemic and after infection were not matched within any donor. The cross-reactivity analysis covered only spike protein, not other viral proteins.

The source is a human donor in good health. Sequenced input: CD4+ T cells from PBMCs, cultured in vitro.

CDR3 region: CASSYVRRRGASYNEQFF. CDR3 nucleotide sequence: TGTGCCAGCAGTTATGTCCGGAGGAGGGGGGCCTCCTACAATGAGCAGTTCTTC. This chain uses TRBV6-2 or TRBV6-3 with TRBJ2-1; possibly TRBD1 or TRBD2 for D (6 bases each). This CDR3 is 18 amino acids long. V lost 3 bases and J lost 0, with 18 bases in between. CDR1 and CDR2 from the germline V gene are MNHEY and SVGEGT.